These 10 T cell receptor beta chains share one sample of origin, sequenced in a study of CD8 T cells in Susac syndrome. Reverse transcription used roughly 0.45 to 1 ug RNA and random hexamers. TCRdb ran MiXCR on the immunoSEQ multiplex PCR reads and lists one entry per CDR3 protein. The table lists 170,000 or so distinct CDR3 sequences, roughly 95% of them singletons. The sequenced sample was CD8+ T cells from PBMCs. The source of these receptors is a human donor with multiple sclerosis.

This clonotype appeared a single time. Written as DNA, the CDR3 is TGCAGTGCGGTCGGGTACTCCACCGGGGAGCTGTTTTTT. Protein sequence: CSAVGYSTGELFF. The chain recombines TRBV20-1 with TRBJ2-2; D unresolved. CDR1 is DFQATT, CDR2 SNEGSKA, per germline (reference sequence). This CDR3 comprises 13 residues. Between the trimmed V and J ends, which lost 6 bases and 4 bases, there was a span of 12 bases.

The chain has TRBV29-1 and TRBJ1-1, with TRBD1 as a possible D gene (5 bases). Germline V gene sequence: CDR1 SQVTM, CDR2 ANQGSEA. The CDR3 sequence is 12 residues long. V lost 3 bases to trimming and J lost 5 bases, with 10 bases between them. CDR3 protein: CSVEQGGTEAFF. DNA of the CDR3: TGCAGCGTTGAGCAGGGAGGAACTGAAGCTTTCTTT.

The chain is built from TRBV4-1 and TRBJ1-1, with a weak D call TRBD1 (5 bases). Germline CDR1 is MGHRA and CDR2 is YSYEKL. V was clipped by 0 bases and J by 5 bases, with 10 bases between them. The CDR3 covers 14 residues. CDR3 residues: CASSQDGAWTEAFF. The CDR3 nucleotides are TGCGCCAGCAGCCAAGATGGGGCGTGGACTGAAGCTTTCTTT.

The chain couples TRBV6-1 to TRBJ1-1; D may be TRBD1 (5 bases). Trimming shortened V by 4 bases and J by 0 bases, and 18 bases separated the two germline ends. The CDR3 extends over 17 amino acids. Germline V gene data show CDR1 as MNHNS and CDR2 as SASEGT. This CDR3 reads CASSVQVSFGMNTEAFF. CDR3 nucleotides: TGTGCCAGCAGTGTACAGGTCTCGTTCGGGATGAACACTGAAGCTTTCTTT.

A few counts support this clonotype. The V gene is TRBV2, the J gene TRBJ1-1, with D possibly TRBD1 on 5 matching bases. From germline, CDR1 is SNHLY and CDR2 FYNNEI. This CDR3 has 10 residues. V was pared by 8 bases and J by 6 bases, with 7 bases between. The CDR3 is CASGTAEAFF. DNA of the CDR3: TGTGCCAGCGGGACCGCTGAAGCTTTCTTT.

The chain joins TRBV29-1 to TRBJ2-1, with D perhaps being TRBD1 or TRBD2 (5 bases each). The V end was cut by 7 bases, the J end by 10 bases, with 17 bases between. Germline lookup yields CDR1 SQVTM and CDR2 ANQGSEA. This CDR3 region has 12 residues. Here the CDR3 reads CSAEARVGEQFF. The CDR3 DNA is TGCAGCGCGGAGGCCAGGGTCGGAGAGCAGTTCTTC.

The chain is built from TRBV30 and TRBJ1-1; D is uncertain. The CDR3 consists of 11 residues. Trimming removed 3 bases at V and 5 bases at J, with 7 bases between. CDR1 is GTSNPN, CDR2 SVGIG, per germline (reference sequence). The CDR3 DNA is TGTGCCTGGAGCCTCGGGACTGAAGCTTTCTTT. Translation: CAWSLGTEAFF.

This chain joins TRBV2 and TRBJ2-7; TRBD1 agrees at 9 bases. V was pared by 4 bases and J by 3 bases, with 13 bases of the junction left unmatched. The germline CDR1 and CDR2 sequences are SNHLY and FYNNEI. This CDR3 contains 17 residues. Here the CDR3 DNA reads TGTGCCAGCAGTGTTCGGACAGGGGTTTATCAGCTCTACGAGCAGTACTTC. This gives the protein CASSVRTGVYQLYEQYF. Combining the CDR3 with reference TRBV2 and TRBJ2-7 gives the whole variable domain EPEVTQTPSHQVTQMGQEVILRCVPISNHLYFYWYRQILGQKVEFLVSFYNNEISEKSEIFDDQFSVERPDGSNFTLKIRSTKLEDSAMYFCASSVRTGVYQLYEQYFGPGTRLTVT.

This rearrangement joins TRBV30 to TRBJ2-2, with D perhaps TRBD2 (5 bases). Germline V lookup: CDR1 GTSNPN, CDR2 SVGIG (reference sequence). The CDR3 is made up of 13 amino acids. Trimming took 2 bases from V and 4 from J, leaving 8 bases between them. CDR3 amino acids: CAWSWSGTGELFF. CDR3 nucleotides: TGTGCCTGGAGTTGGAGCGGCACCGGGGAGCTGTTTTTT.

The genes are TRBV16 and TRBJ1-2, with TRBD1 matching over 9 bases. Germline assignment: CDR1 KGHSY and CDR2 FQNENV. This CDR3 contains 17 residues. V lost 4 bases, J lost 3 bases, and 12 bases stayed unmatched. The CDR3 loop is CASSRITGGASDYGYTF. CDR3 DNA: TGTGCCAGCAGCCGTATAACAGGGGGCGCCTCAGACTATGGCTACACCTTC.